A single sample is the source of the 18 T cell receptor beta chains below, sequenced in a study of blood T cell repertoires in COVID-19 (dated by TCRdb to 2020 to 2021). Library creation used the immunoSEQ multiplex PCR assay. The source is immuneACCESS, and TCRdb retained only in-frame sequences with V and J called. Part of the clones is not carried over; for the studies checked, unresolved V genes explain less than half of this, and the remainder is unexplained. Here the sample has approximately 200,000 clones; around 80% occur a single time. Together, the top ten hold approximately 1.8% of the sample. The sample consisted of PBMCs or T cells enriched from blood (not recorded which). All receptors derive from a man aged 60 to 75 who had recovered from COVID-19.

V usage is TRBV10-3 and J usage is TRBJ2-7; 8 bases fit TRBD2. Germline CDR1 and CDR2: ENHRY and SYGVKD. This CDR3 spans 14 amino acids. The J segment lost 1 base and the V segment lost 10 bases, leaving 9 bases of the junction unmatched. Here the CDR3 reads CATGPAGGSYEQYF. The CDR3 coding sequence is TGTGCCACGGGGCCGGCGGGGGGATCCTACGAGCAGTACTTC.

Comments on this clone: Other nucleotide sequences from this sample produce the same CDR3. The chain joins TRBV4-3 to TRBJ1-1; no definite D call. This CDR3 has 16 amino acids. Germline V CDR1 and CDR2: LGHNA, YSLEER. V lost 0 bases and J 2 bases, leaving 13 bases between the germline ends. The CDR3 region has the DNA TGCGCCAGCAGCCAAGATTTGGGCGAGGGAAACACTGAAGCTTTCTTT. Translation: CASSQDLGEGNTEAFF.

This rearrangement joins TRBV18 to TRBJ1-2, with 9 bases aligning to TRBD1. CDR1 and CDR2 from the germline V gene are KGHSH and LQKENI. V lost 2 bases, J lost 0 bases, and 4 bases stayed unmatched. This CDR3 is 16 amino acids long. Here the CDR3 reads CASSPGTGTANYGYTF. In DNA, the CDR3 is TGTGCCAGCTCACCAGGGACAGGGACCGCTAACTATGGCTACACCTTC.

The CDR3 here is CASSQDGPGNTIYF. DNA of the CDR3: TGCGCCAGCAGCCAAGATGGGCCTGGAAACACCATATATTTT. This chain uses TRBV4-3 with TRBJ1-3; D remains ambiguous. This CDR3 has 14 residues. Trimming took off 0 bases at V and 2 bases at J, with 5 bases between the two ends. CDR1 is LGHNA and CDR2 is YSLEER in the germline V gene.

The V call is TRBV3-1 (or the pseudogene TRBV3-2), the J call TRBJ2-1; 9 bases are a match to TRBD2. With 3 bases clipped from V and 7 bases from J, the junction kept 7 bases outside the gene matches. The CDR3 covers 15 residues. CDR1 and CDR2 (germline): LGHDT, YNNKEL (reference sequence). DNA for the CDR3: TGTGCCAGCAGCCAGCGTGGTAGCGGGGGTAATGAGCAGTTCTTC. Protein product: CASSQRGSGGNEQFF.

The J gene is TRBJ2-1, the V gene TRBV24-1; 8 nucleotides align to TRBD1. Germline CDR1 and CDR2: KGHDR and SFDVKD. This CDR3 spans 15 amino acids. The V segment lost 3 bases and the J segment 8 bases; nucleotides outside the gene matches: 8. CDR3 in DNA: TGTGCCACCAGTGATACCGGGACAGGTGTCGATGAGCAGTTCTTC. It encodes CATSDTGTGVDEQFF.

This clone has a handful of counts. V and J are TRBV7-8 and TRBJ1-5, with 7 bases matching TRBD1. V dropped 8 bases and J dropped 0; count of bases not matched to a gene: 7. Germline V gene sequence: CDR1 SGHVS, CDR2 FQNEAQ. The CDR3 has 15 residues. In DNA form, the CDR3 reads TGTGCCAGCGGGACAGAGTCTTATAGCAATCAGCCCCAGCATTTT. Translated: CASGTESYSNQPQHF.

This clone was recorded once. CDR3 nucleotide sequence: TGTGCCAGCAGTTTAGCTCTACCGGGCGAGCAGTACTTC. It encodes CASSLALPGEQYF. The chain employs TRBV12-3 or TRBV12-4 and TRBJ2-7; D ambiguous. V was shortened by 0 bases and J by 6 bases, with 9 bases between the two germline ends. CDR3 length: 13 residues.

V and J are TRBV10-3 and TRBJ2-1; TRBD2 agrees at 15 bases. With 7 bases clipped from V and 1 base from J, the junction kept 8 bases outside the gene matches. The CDR3 sequence is 18 residues long. The germline V gene encodes CDR1 ENHRY and CDR2 SYGVKD. For the CDR3, the DNA is TGTGCCATCAAAGGGACTAGCGGGGGGTCTTTTTCCTACAATGAGCAGTTCTTC. Protein sequence: CAIKGTSGGSFSYNEQFF.

V usage is TRBV5-1 and J usage is TRBJ2-1, with 7 bases lining up with TRBD1. From germline, CDR1 is SGHRS and CDR2 YFSETQ. V dropped 5 bases and J dropped 8; count of bases not matched to a gene: 7. The CDR3 runs 13 residues. The CDR3 here is CASSRQGDHEQFF. The CDR3 coding sequence is TGCGCCAGCAGTAGACAGGGTGACCATGAGCAGTTCTTC.

This clone appeared a single time. The genes are TRBV7-3 and TRBJ1-5; possibly TRBD1 for D (6 bases). Germline V lookup: CDR1 SGHTA, CDR2 FQGTGA. The length of the CDR3 is 13 residues. Trimming cost V 4 bases and J 4 bases, with 8 bases left between them. In nucleotides, the CDR3 is TGTGCCAGCAGCTCGGACAGAAATCAGCCCCAGCATTTT. Residues: CASSSDRNQPQHF.

The chain employs TRBV9 and TRBJ1-2; D remains unclear. The V end lost 0 bases, the J end lost 4 bases, and 7 bases lay between the germline ends. Germline CDR1 is SGDLS and CDR2 is YYNGEE. The CDR3 has 13 amino acids. CDR3 coding DNA: TGTGCCAGCAGCGTAGCTGCCAGCTATGGCTACACCTTC. Its protein product is CASSVAASYGYTF.

The V and J genes are TRBV19 and TRBJ1-2; TRBD1 agrees at 9 bases. The CDR3 is made up of 14 amino acids. The junction had 13 bases not matched to a gene; V was cut back by 10 bases and J by 7 bases. CDR1 LNHDA and CDR2 SQIVND come from the germline V gene (reference sequence). In DNA form, the CDR3 reads TGTGCCATAGGGACTAGGGACAGGGTCGGTGGCTACACCTTC. Its translation is CAIGTRDRVGGYTF.

The table lists this clone with a count of one. The J gene is TRBJ2-1, the V gene TRBV20-1; D might be TRBD1 (5 bases). Trimming cost V 3 bases and J 7 bases, with 16 bases left between them. Germline V gene sequence: CDR1 DFQATT, CDR2 SNEGSKA (reference sequence). The length of the CDR3 is 14 residues. In DNA form, the CDR3 reads TGCAGTGCTAGTGGTAGATTGGACATTAATGAGCAGTTCTTC. Translated, it gives CSASGRLDINEQFF.

V gene TRBV9 combines with J gene TRBJ2-1; 8 bases are a match to TRBD1. J was trimmed by 9 bases and V by 0 bases; bases with no gene match: 5. CDR1 and CDR2 (germline): SGDLS, YYNGEE. This CDR3 contains 14 residues. In DNA form, the CDR3 reads TGTGCCAGCAGCGTAGACCAGGGGGCGCTTGAGCAGTTCTTC. Its protein is CASSVDQGALEQFF. Supplemented by reference TRBV9 and TRBJ2-1, the full variable domain reads DSGVTQTPKHLITATGQRVTLRCSPRSGDLSVYWYQQSLDQGLQFLIQYYNGEERAKGNILERFSAQQFPDLHSELNLSSLELGDSALYFCASSVDQGALEQFFGPGTRLTVL.

With respect to this clone: In the same sample, other DNA sequences code for this CDR3. The chain uses TRBV7-9 and TRBJ2-5; D is unclear. Germline loops: CDR1 SEHNR, CDR2 FQNEAQ (reference sequence). The V gene lost 5 bases and the J gene lost 5 bases, with 6 bases spanning the gap. The CDR3 has 11 residues. The CDR3 bases are TGTGCCAGCAGCCCCAGGGAGACCCAGTACTTC. This encodes CASSPRETQYF.

This clone was detected only once. The J gene is TRBJ1-5, the V gene TRBV28, with TRBD1 identical over 9 bases. With V trimmed by 4 bases and J by 6 bases, 7 bases remained unmatched. The CDR3 is 15 amino acids. CDR1 is MDHEN, CDR2 SYDVKM, per germline. The chain's CDR3 is CASSSGTGNGQPQHF. CDR3 bases: TGTGCCAGCAGTTCAGGGACAGGGAATGGTCAGCCCCAGCATTTT.

V gene TRBV5-1 combines with J gene TRBJ1-3; no firm D call. Germline V gives CDR1 SGHRS, CDR2 YFSETQ. Trimming shortened V by 4 bases and J by 0 bases, and 8 bases separated the two germline ends. The CDR3 is made up of 14 amino acids. Here the CDR3 reads CASSPTNSGNTIYF. The CDR3 DNA is TGCGCCAGCAGCCCAACAAACTCTGGAAACACCATATATTTT. Full variable domain (remainder filled in from reference TRBV5-1 and TRBJ1-3): KAGVTQTPRYLIKTRGQQVTLSCSPISGHRSVSWYQQTPGQGLQFLFEYFSETQRNKGNFPGRFSGRQFSNSRSEMNVSTLELGDSALYLCASSPTNSGNTIYFGEGSWLTVV.